The 17 T cell receptor beta chains below come from one sample, sequenced in a study of cytomegalovirus exposure and HLA in healthy donors. The PCR ran on 60 Vbeta and 13 Jbeta primers. TCRdb's copy holds only in-frame clones and misses some; the assay was immunoSEQ multiplex PCR. Of 65,000 to 85,000 clones in the sample, approximately 70% were seen once. What was sequenced was PBMCs. The receptors here all came from a male donor in good health and CMV-seropositive.

The chain uses TRBV30 and TRBJ1-1; 7 nucleotides match TRBD1. CDR3 length: 14 amino acids. Germline CDR1 and CDR2: GTSNPN and SVGIG (reference sequence). The junction had 4 bases not matched to a gene; V was cut back by 2 bases and J by 1 base. The CDR3 protein is CAWSPWTGNTEAFF. DNA for the CDR3: TGTGCCTGGAGTCCCTGGACAGGGAACACTGAAGCTTTCTTT.

Comments on this clone: The junction departs from germline at one end; a sequencing error may be responsible. J is TRBJ2-7 and V is TRBV7-9, with 8 bases matching TRBD1. This CDR3 has 15 residues. Germline assignment: CDR1 SEHNR and CDR2 FQNEAQ (reference sequence). The CDR3 coding sequence is TGTTCCAGCAGCGTCACAGGGGGACCCTCCTACGAGCAGTACTTC. Translated, it gives CSSSVTGGPSYEQYF.

The genes are TRBV19 and TRBJ2-1; 7 bases align to TRBD2. The V gene end was trimmed by 3 bases and the J gene end by 5 bases; junction bases not matched to a gene: 4. Germline CDR1 reads LNHDA; CDR2 reads SQIVND (reference sequence). CDR3 length equals 14 residues. The CDR3 DNA reads as TGTGCCAGTAGTATCGGGAGCGGGAACAATGAGCAGTTCTTC. This translates into CASSIGSGNNEQFF.

This chain uses TRBV27 with TRBJ2-7, with 8 bases lining up with TRBD2. CDR1 and CDR2 (germline): MNHEY, SMNVEV (reference sequence). The CDR3 sequence is 15 residues long. Unmatched junction bases numbered 7, after V lost 5 bases and J lost 1 base. This chain's CDR3 is CASSTPQRGSYEQYF. The CDR3 DNA reads TGTGCCAGCAGTACCCCCCAGCGGGGGTCCTACGAGCAGTACTTC.

Only a few counts were recorded for this clone. This chain joins TRBV2 and TRBJ1-4, with D possibly being TRBD1 (6 bases). Germline values: CDR1 SNHLY, CDR2 FYNNEI. With 3 bases removed from V and 0 bases from J, the gap between germline ends came to 8 bases. The CDR3 length is 15 residues. The CDR3 loop reads CASSDWTATNEKLFF. The CDR3 DNA reads TGTGCCAGCAGTGATTGGACAGCAACTAATGAAAAACTGTTTTTT.

The chain combines TRBV10-3 with TRBJ2-5; D possibly corresponds to TRBD1 (5 bases). The DNA end is more similar to TRBJ2-7, so the J call may be wrong. This CDR3 has 15 residues. Germline assignment: CDR1 ENHRY and CDR2 SYGVKD. In DNA, the CDR3 is TGTGCCATCAGTGAGTCGACAGTCAGCACCTACGAGCAGTACTTC. Its translation: CAISESTVSTYEQYF.

The rearrangement links TRBV15 to TRBJ2-1, with D tentatively TRBD2 (6 bases). Trimming left V 4 bases short and J 5 bases short, with 12 bases between. From germline, CDR1 is LNHNV and CDR2 YYDKDF (reference sequence). CDR3 length: 14 residues. CDR3: CATSKWRANNEQFF. The CDR3 DNA follows: TGTGCCACCAGCAAGTGGAGGGCCAACAATGAGCAGTTCTTC. Looking up the rest from reference TRBV15 and TRBJ2-1 gives the full variable domain: DAMVIQNPRYQVTQFGKPVTLSCSQTLNHNVMYWYQQKSSQAPKLLFHYYDKDFNNEADTPDNFQSRRPNTSFCFLDIRSPGLGDTAMYLCATSKWRANNEQFFGPGTRLTVL.

This chain joins TRBV27 and TRBJ2-1, with TRBD2 as a possible D gene (6 bases). The germline V gene encodes CDR1 MNHEY and CDR2 SMNVEV (reference sequence). Trimming left V 2 bases short and J 14 bases short, with 13 bases between. The CDR3 runs to 12 residues. The CDR3 sequence: CASSLDSGREFF. The DNA of the CDR3 is TGTGCCAGCAGTTTAGATAGCGGACGGGAGTTCTTC.

This chain links TRBV30 with TRBJ1-1, with D maybe TRBD1 (5 bases). V was pared by 4 bases and J by 3 bases, with 12 bases between. This CDR3 spans 13 amino acids. Germline CDR1 GTSNPN, CDR2 SVGIG (reference sequence). As DNA, the CDR3 is TGTGCCTGGACGGGGGGGGTGTACACTGAAGCTTTCTTT. Translated, it gives CAWTGGVYTEAFF.

The chain uses TRBV7-9 and TRBJ1-3, with D perhaps matching TRBD1 (5 bases). CDR1 and CDR2 from the germline V gene are SEHNR and FQNEAQ (reference sequence). The CDR3 sequence is 14 residues long. Between the trimmed V and J ends, which lost 8 bases and 2 bases, there was a span of 13 bases. Here the CDR3 reads CASQLGVTGNTIYF. CDR3 DNA sequence: TGTGCCAGCCAATTAGGGGTTACTGGAAACACCATATATTTT.

The V and J genes are TRBV5-6 and TRBJ2-7, with a possible D match to TRBD1 (7 bases). The germline V gene encodes CDR1 SGHDT and CDR2 YYEEEE. The V end was cut by 0 bases, the J end by 3 bases, with 13 bases between. This CDR3 region has 15 residues. CDR3: CASSLADREVYEQYF. The DNA of the CDR3 is TGTGCCAGCAGCTTGGCCGACAGGGAGGTCTACGAGCAGTACTTC.

V is TRBV6-1 and J is TRBJ2-1; 8 nucleotides agree with TRBD2. This CDR3 region has 16 residues. In germline, CDR1 is MNHNS, CDR2 SASEGT. After removal of 2 bases from V and 1 base from J, the junction contained 4 bases not matched to a gene. As DNA, the CDR3 is TGTGCCAGCAGTGAACCCGCGGGGGGATCCTACAATGAGCAGTTCTTC. Translated, it gives CASSEPAGGSYNEQFF.

Only one count was recorded for this clone. CDR3 region: CASSETTGTSGTPRTQYF. CDR3 nucleotides: TGTGCCAGTAGTGAAACGACCGGGACTAGCGGGACGCCCCGTACGCAGTATTTT. This chain links TRBV19 with TRBJ2-3, with 13 bases lining up with TRBD2. The V segment lost 5 bases and the J segment 8 bases; nucleotides outside the gene matches: 16. The CDR3 totals 18 residues. From germline, CDR1 is LNHDA and CDR2 SQIVND (reference sequence).

The V call is TRBV19, the J call TRBJ2-1; TRBD2 matches at 9 bases. V lost 3 bases to trimming and J lost 2 bases; unmatched junction nucleotides: 2. This CDR3 is built from 15 residues. Germline loops: CDR1 LNHDA, CDR2 SQIVND (reference sequence). The CDR3: CASSIQRGAYNEQFF. The CDR3 nucleotides are TGTGCCAGTAGTATCCAGCGGGGGGCCTACAATGAGCAGTTCTTC.

The J gene is TRBJ2-5, the V gene TRBV2; TRBD1 agrees at 11 bases. In germline, CDR1 is SNHLY, CDR2 FYNNEI. The CDR3 spans 20 residues. V gave up 3 bases and J gave up 4 bases; unmatched junction bases: 19. For the CDR3, the DNA is TGTGCCAGCAGTGAGGGGGGACAGGGGGGGTTTCTCAGTTCGAGAGAGACCCAGTACTTC. This translates into CASSEGGQGGFLSSRETQYF.

This clone was observed a few times. This rearrangement joins TRBV19 to TRBJ1-4; TRBD1 matches 9 bases. With 5 bases clipped from V and 8 bases from J, the junction kept 9 bases outside the gene matches. Germline V CDR1 and CDR2: LNHDA, SQIVND (reference sequence). The CDR3 covers 15 residues. The CDR3 loop reads CASSASGTGREKLFF. DNA for the CDR3: TGTGCCAGTAGTGCCTCCGGGACAGGGAGGGAAAAACTGTTTTTT. Variable domain in full (rest from reference TRBV19 and TRBJ1-4): DGGITQSPKYLFRKEGQNVTLSCEQNLNHDAMYWYRQDPGQGLRLIYYSQIVNDFQKGDIAEGYSVSREKKESFPLTVTSAQKNPTAFYLCASSASGTGREKLFFGSGTQLSVL.

This clone has just a few counts. The V call is TRBV6-1, the J call TRBJ1-5; D is uncertain. The CDR3 length is 12 residues. Germline V CDR1 and CDR2: MNHNS, SASEGT. V lost 3 bases and J 7 bases, leaving 7 bases between the germline ends. The CDR3 reads CASSEEDQPQHF. The CDR3 bases are TGTGCCAGCAGTGAGGAGGACCAGCCCCAGCATTTT.